A selection of T cell receptor beta chains follows, all from one sample in a study of early T cells in non-severe SARS-CoV-2 infection. MiXCR was run by TCRdb on the 5' RACE reads, yielding one entry per CDR3 protein. Altogether tens of thousands of distinct CDR3 sequences are present, over 9% being singletons, with the ten largest covering approximately 6.1%. Sample: whole blood. The source is an adult who was a healthcare worker with PCR-confirmed SARS-CoV-2 infection or an uninfected control (not recorded which). Each CDR3 is given with its conserved first and last residue. The order of the fields is J gene, CDR3 length, V gene, CDR3 protein.

j_call: TRBJ1-5
cdr3_length: 14
v_call: TRBV7-9
cdr3_aa: CASSLEGSNQPQHF

j_call: TRBJ1-2
cdr3_length: 18
v_call: TRBV11-2
cdr3_aa: CASSLNLRPGEANYGYTF

j_call: TRBJ2-7
cdr3_length: 15
v_call: TRBV5-4
cdr3_aa: CASSLGGQASYEQYF

j_call: TRBJ2-1
cdr3_length: 13
v_call: TRBV20-1
cdr3_aa: CSADGSLYNEQFF

j_call: TRBJ2-3
cdr3_length: 15
v_call: TRBV20-1
cdr3_aa: CSARARTSGTDTQYF

j_call: TRBJ2-5
cdr3_length: 13
v_call: TRBV29-1
cdr3_aa: CSVEIGGGETQYF

j_call: TRBJ2-3
cdr3_length: 14
v_call: TRBV7-2
cdr3_aa: CASRTSGSTDTQYF

j_call: TRBJ2-5
cdr3_length: 16
v_call: TRBV10-3
cdr3_aa: CAISRGDREIQETQYF

j_call: TRBJ2-1
cdr3_length: 12
v_call: TRBV6-5
cdr3_aa: CASSWGPYEQFF

j_call: TRBJ2-3
cdr3_length: 16
v_call: TRBV5-4
cdr3_aa: CASSRGAGDYTDTQYF

j_call: TRBJ2-3
cdr3_length: 15
v_call: TRBV6-2/TRBV6-3
cdr3_aa: CASTHPGRGTDTQYF